Shown below are 19 T cell receptor beta chains from a single sample sequenced in a study of identical twins. TCRdb processed the 5' RACE reads anew with MiXCR; each CDR3 protein has one entry. The sample holds approximately 700,000 distinct CDR3 sequences; around 6.1% are singletons and the top ten take about 1.8%. The sequenced sample consisted of naive T cells sorted from blood. These receptors were obtained from a young man in good health.

V is TRBV21-1 and J is TRBJ2-7; the D call in the table, TRBD1, was not verified against the DNA. TRBV21-1 is described as a pseudogene. The CDR3 contains 15 residues. The CDR3 DNA follows: TGTGCCAGCAGCAAAGGGACAGGGAACATCTACGAGCAGTACTTC. It codes for CASSKGTGNIYEQYF.

This clonotype was observed a few times. The genes are TRBV20-1 and TRBJ2-7; TRBD2 matches at 9 bases. The trim removed 3 bases at V and 0 bases at J, leaving 3 bases unmatched. The CDR3 covers 14 residues. Germline CDR1 DFQATT, CDR2 SNEGSKA (reference sequence). The CDR3 sequence: CSASSGSTSYEQYF. The CDR3 region has the DNA TGCAGTGCTAGTAGCGGGAGTACCTCCTACGAGCAGTACTTC.

This clonotype occurred a few times. The rearrangement uses TRBV20-1 and TRBJ2-5; TRBD2 agrees at 9 bases. The CDR3 consists of 16 residues. The germline V gene has CDR1 DFQATT and CDR2 SNEGSKA (reference sequence). V trimming: 6 bases; J trimming: 4 bases; junction bases outside the gene matches: 15. CDR3 sequence reads: CSAYVLAGRSLETQYF. The CDR3 nucleotides read TGCAGTGCCTACGTTCTAGCGGGAAGGTCGTTAGAGACCCAGTACTTC.

Many counts were recorded for this clonotype. The J gene is TRBJ2-1, the V gene TRBV9; 8 bases match TRBD2. The germline V gene has CDR1 SGDLS and CDR2 YYNGEE. The CDR3 is made up of 17 amino acids. Trimming took 4 bases from V and 1 from J; bases not matched to a gene: 10. CDR3 sequence reads: CASSPPYGLASYNEQFF. CDR3 nucleotide sequence: TGTGCCAGCAGCCCGCCCTATGGACTAGCTTCCTACAATGAGCAGTTCTTC.

The chain couples TRBV29-1 to TRBJ2-5; D is uncertain. The CDR3 spans 13 residues. Germline loops: CDR1 SQVTM, CDR2 ANQGSEA. V gave up 6 bases and J gave up 0 bases, with 11 bases separating them. Here the CDR3 DNA reads TGCAGCGTACGTGGACGGTACCAAGAGACCCAGTACTTC. It translates to CSVRGRYQETQYF.

In this sample, this clonotype turned up many times. This sequence joins TRBV4-1 and TRBJ2-1; TRBD2 aligns across 10 bases. There are 20 residues in the CDR3. CDR1 MGHRA and CDR2 YSYEKL come from the germline V gene. V lost 0 bases and J lost 9; bases outside the gene matches: 20. CDR3 amino acids: CASSQDRPSGSIPTIFEQFF. The CDR3, as DNA: TGCGCCAGCAGCCAAGATCGTCCTAGCGGGAGTATACCGACCATCTTTGAGCAGTTCTTC.

Many counts were recorded for this clonotype. This chain joins TRBV20-1 and TRBJ2-7, with TRBD2 identical over 7 bases. The V gene's germline CDR1 is DFQATT and CDR2 SNEGSKA (reference sequence). The CDR3 totals 12 residues. V shed 3 bases and J 3 bases; nucleotides not matched to a gene: 2. The CDR3 loop is CSARREFYEQYF. The CDR3 DNA reads TGCAGTGCTAGGCGGGAGTTCTACGAGCAGTACTTC.

This clonotype was seen many times. The chain is built from TRBV29-1 and TRBJ2-3; maybe TRBD1 (6 bases). Germline CDR1 reads SQVTM; CDR2 reads ANQGSEA. This CDR3 has 14 residues. V was shortened by 5 bases and J by 3 bases, with 15 bases between the two germline ends. CDR3 sequence (DNA): TGCAGCGTTCGGGAACAGGGTCGAACAGATACGCAGTATTTT. This sequence encodes CSVREQGRTDTQYF.

This clonotype was recorded many times. The genes are TRBV9 and TRBJ2-1, with D possibly matching TRBD2 (6 bases). This CDR3 has 17 amino acids. CDR1 is SGDLS and CDR2 is YYNGEE in the germline V gene. Trimming shortened V by 0 bases and J by 8 bases, and 21 bases separated the two germline ends. For the CDR3, the DNA is TGTGCCAGCAGCGTAGATGCCGGGACTCCTAGGGTCCATGAGCAGTTCTTC. Translated, it gives CASSVDAGTPRVHEQFF.

At least ten counts were recorded for this clonotype. This rearrangement joins TRBV20-1 to TRBJ2-1, with TRBD1 matching 9 bases. Losses at the gene ends were 3 bases for V and 5 bases for J; bases not matched to a gene: 2. CDR1 is DFQATT, CDR2 SNEGSKA, per germline (reference sequence). CDR3 length: 13 residues. CDR3 in DNA: TGCAGTGCTAGTAGGGACAGGGACAATGAGCAGTTCTTC. Protein sequence: CSASRDRDNEQFF.

This clonotype was detected ten times or more. The rearrangement joins TRBV29-1 to TRBJ2-5; no clear D. The CDR3 has 16 residues. CDR1 is SQVTM and CDR2 is ANQGSEA in the germline V gene. V was cut by 2 bases and J by 2 bases, with 18 bases left in between. CDR3: CSVESLRHREQETQYF. CDR3 nucleotide sequence: TGCAGCGTTGAAAGCCTCCGTCACCGCGAACAAGAGACCCAGTACTTC. The whole variable domain, remainder taken from reference TRBV29-1 and TRBJ2-5, is SAVISQKPSRDICQRGTSLTIQCQVDSQVTMMFWYRQQPGQSLTLIATANQGSEATYESGFVIDKFPISRPNLTFSTLTVSNMSPEDSSIYLCSVESLRHREQETQYFGPGTRLLVL.

As concerns this clonotype: This clone may be a read error of a much larger clone one base away. This chain links TRBV6-1 with TRBJ2-5, with D uncertain. The CDR3 extends over 13 amino acids. The germline V gene encodes CDR1 MNHNS and CDR2 SASEGT. CDR3 DNA: TGTGTCAGCAGGCAATTAACGTTCGGGACCCAGTACTTC. As protein: CVSRQLTFGTQYF.

With respect to this clonotype: This may arise from a read error, as a much more abundant clone is one base away. This chain joins TRBV20-1 and TRBJ2-3; D unclear. Germline V CDR1 and CDR2: DFQATT, SNEGSKA (reference sequence). The CDR3 spans 14 residues. Trimming stripped 7 bases from V and 1 base from J, with 15 bases between. Here the CDR3 DNA reads TGCAGTGTAACGTATGGCACCCGCACAGATACGCAGTATTTT. Translating gives CSVTYGTRTDTQYF.

Many counts were recorded for this clonotype. The V call is TRBV5-6, the J call TRBJ1-6, with a tentative D call TRBD1 (5 bases). V lost 2 bases and J lost 6, with 15 bases in between. The length of the CDR3 is 16 residues. Germline-derived CDR1 and CDR2 are SGHDT and YYEEEE. CDR3 DNA sequence: TGTGCCAGCAGCTTTTCTCCGGGACGGCGTAATTCACCCCTCCACTTT. Its protein is CASSFSPGRRNSPLHF.

This clonotype was seen a handful of times. The V gene is TRBV5-1, the J gene TRBJ2-2, with TRBD1 identical over 8 bases. The CDR3 has 16 amino acids. V shed 4 bases, J shed 5 bases, and the junction held 10 bases outside the gene matches. Germline-derived CDR1 and CDR2 are SGHRS and YFSETQ. CDR3 region: CASSPTGAIGTGELFF. In nucleotides, the CDR3 is TGCGCCAGCAGCCCGACAGGGGCAATTGGAACCGGGGAGCTGTTTTTT.

This clonotype was detected a few times. The rearrangement joins TRBV6-2 or TRBV6-3 to TRBJ2-1; 9 bases are a match to TRBD2. The CDR3 loop spans 15 amino acids. Germline-derived CDR1 and CDR2 are MNHEY and SVGEGT. J gave up 8 bases and V 1 base, and 6 bases lay outside the gene matches. The CDR3 protein is CASSYWREGDDEQFF. As DNA, the CDR3 is TGTGCCAGCAGTTACTGGCGGGAGGGAGACGATGAGCAGTTCTTC.

In its sample, this clonotype was seen a few times. The chain has TRBV20-1 and TRBJ1-5; perhaps TRBD1 as D (5 bases). Trimming shortened V by 6 bases and J by 5 bases, and 8 bases separated the two germline ends. The germline V gene has CDR1 DFQATT and CDR2 SNEGSKA (reference sequence). CDR3 length: 11 residues. The CDR3 here is CSAQGHQPQHF. CDR3 nucleotides: TGCAGTGCCCAGGGTCATCAGCCCCAGCATTTT.

This clonotype came up a few times. This chain uses TRBV15 with TRBJ1-1; 8 nucleotides align to TRBD1. The ends lost 5 bases at V and 7 bases at J; junction bases unmatched: 6. CDR1 LNHNV and CDR2 YYDKDF come from the germline V gene (reference sequence). This CDR3 has 13 residues. CDR3 sequence (DNA): TGTGCCACCAGCCATAGGACAGGGATTGAAGCTTTCTTT. Its translation is CATSHRTGIEAFF.

There are a few counts of this clonotype. The rearrangement uses TRBV10-3 and TRBJ2-4; tentative D call: TRBD1 (6 bases). The CDR3 is made up of 20 amino acids. Per germline, CDR1 ENHRY and CDR2 SYGVKD. V shed 0 bases and J shed 2 bases, with 23 bases lying between them. The CDR3 is CAISESGARESQGSKNIQYF. CDR3 in DNA: TGTGCCATCAGTGAGTCCGGCGCGCGTGAGTCTCAGGGGTCCAAAAACATTCAGTACTTC.